A single sample gave rise to the 5 T cell receptor beta chains below, sequenced in a study of shared clonotypes between healthy human individuals. TCRdb's table, derived via immunoSEQ multiplex PCR, lists solely in-frame clones and lacks some. Among hundreds of thousands of clones listed, less than 80% were seen once. The specimen sequenced was memory CD4+ T cells sorted from blood. Noted subset: CD45RA-negative fraction. Receptors were obtained from a woman in her 30s in good health.

This clone was detected once. The rearrangement links TRBV10-1 to TRBJ1-1; 8 nucleotides agree with TRBD1. This CDR3 spans 17 amino acids. Germline V gene sequence: CDR1 WNHNN, CDR2 SYGVQD (reference sequence). Trimming took 2 bases from V and 1 from J; bases not matched to a gene: 9. CDR3 DNA sequence: TGCGCCAGCAGTGAGGTGGGTACCGGGACAGGGAACACTGAAGCTTTCTTT. The encoded protein is CASSEVGTGTGNTEAFF.

As concerns this clone: Other nucleotide sequences from this sample produce the same CDR3. The V call is TRBV25-1, the J call TRBJ1-3; D gene unclear. V lost 3 bases and J lost 4, with 7 bases in between. The CDR3 runs 13 residues. Germline-derived CDR1 and CDR2 are MGHDK and SYGVNS. The CDR3 nucleotides are TGTGCCAGCAGTGATGCGTGGGGAAACACCATATATTTT. This sequence encodes CASSDAWGNTIYF.

The chain employs TRBV29-1 and TRBJ2-7; TRBD1 matches at 8 bases. V was pared by 5 bases and J by 4 bases, with 7 bases of the junction left unmatched. The V gene's germline CDR1 is SQVTM and CDR2 ANQGSEA. This CDR3 spans 13 amino acids. CDR3 sequence reads: CSVLQGEHYEQYF. The CDR3 DNA follows: TGCAGCGTTCTACAGGGGGAGCATTACGAGCAGTACTTC.

The V call is TRBV6-5, the J call TRBJ1-4; tentatively, D is TRBD1 (6 bases). This CDR3 comprises 14 residues. The V end lost 2 bases, the J end lost 8 bases, and 12 bases lay between the germline ends. CDR1 and CDR2 (germline): MNHEY, SVGAGI. CDR3 DNA sequence: TGTGCCAGCAGTTACGATGCGGGGGCGGAAAAACTGTTTTTT. This encodes CASSYDAGAEKLFF.

CDR3 loop: CASSLGGKFGELFF. The CDR3 DNA follows: TGCGCCAGCAGCTTGGGGGGAAAGTTCGGGGAGCTGTTTTTT. V is TRBV5-1 and J is TRBJ2-2; D is ambiguous. The V gene's germline CDR1 is SGHRS and CDR2 YFSETQ. V dropped 0 bases and J dropped 7 bases, with 10 bases sitting between them. The CDR3 is 14 residues long.